The 11 T cell receptor beta chains reported below all come from one sample, sequenced in a study of T cells in Graves' hyperthyroidism and ophthalmopathy. The investigators amplified TCR beta CDR3 regions from RNA transcripts. The study used the HTBI primer set for a first-round RT-PCR of the TCR CDR3. TCRdb called the multiplex PCR reads again in MiXCR, with one record for every CDR3 protein. The sample consists of approximately 330,000 distinct CDR3 sequences, roughly a fifth of them appearing once. The sample consisted of blood. The receptors originated from a woman aged 50 to 60 with Graves' hyperthyroidism.

There are many counts of this clonotype. The CDR3 coding sequence is TGTGCCAGCAGTGCGGACAGGTCCTATGGCTACACCTTC. It yields the protein CASSADRSYGYTF. The chain joins TRBV28 to TRBJ1-2; 7 bases agree with TRBD1. The CDR3 has 13 amino acids. Germline CDR1 and CDR2: MDHEN and SYDVKM. V gave up 5 bases and J gave up 4 bases; unmatched junction bases: 4.

On this clonotype: A much bigger clone sits one base away, suggesting this may be a read error. The chain couples TRBV6-1 to TRBJ1-3, with 7 bases fitting TRBD1. Germline lookup yields CDR1 MNHNS and CDR2 SASEGT. The CDR3 extends over 16 amino acids. V gave up 7 bases and J gave up 0 bases; unmatched junction bases: 9. The CDR3 sequence is CASKRPGQNSGNTIYF. The CDR3 DNA sequence: TGTGCCAGCAAACGGCCGGGACAGAACTCTGGAAACACCATATATTTT.

This rearrangement joins TRBV12-3 or TRBV12-4 to TRBJ2-1; TRBD2 matches 14 bases. This CDR3 region has 15 residues. The V segment lost 3 bases and the J segment 9 bases; nucleotides outside the gene matches: 4. The chain's CDR3 is CASSLTSGGAFEQFF. Written as DNA, the CDR3 is TGTGCCAGCAGTTTGACTAGCGGGGGGGCCTTTGAGCAGTTCTTC.

The V call is TRBV6-2 or TRBV6-3, the J call TRBJ2-3; tentatively, D is TRBD1 (5 bases). The V end was cut by 5 bases, the J end by 6 bases, with 18 bases between. The CDR3 consists of 15 residues. In germline, CDR1 is MNHEY, CDR2 SVGEGT. CDR3 DNA: TGTGCCAGCAGTGACTGGCCCAGGGTGGCCGATACGCAGTATTTT. Protein sequence: CASSDWPRVADTQYF.

This clonotype was observed at least ten times. V is TRBV27 and J is TRBJ1-2, with D perhaps TRBD1 (6 bases). The CDR3 is 17 residues long. The germline V and J ends were trimmed by 1 base and 1 base, with 16 bases remaining between them. The V gene's germline CDR1 is MNHEY and CDR2 SMNVEV (reference sequence). CDR3 sequence: CASSLLTGQGLNYGYTF. The CDR3 DNA reads as TGTGCCAGCAGTTTATTAACAGGGCAGGGGCTTAACTATGGCTACACCTTC.

Ten or more counts support this clonotype. The V and J genes are TRBV7-3 and TRBJ1-5; D is undetermined. V lost 5 bases to trimming and J lost 4 bases, with 9 bases between them. This CDR3 has 13 residues. Looked up from germline, CDR1 is SGHTA and CDR2 is FQGTGA. The CDR3 reads CASSPLVNQPQHF. CDR3 DNA: TGTGCCAGCAGCCCTCTGGTGAATCAGCCCCAGCATTTT.

The V gene is TRBV30, the J gene TRBJ2-7; tentatively, D is TRBD2 (5 bases). The CDR3 has 12 residues. The V gene lost 2 bases and the J gene lost 6 bases, with 11 bases spanning the gap. Germline lookup yields CDR1 GTSNPN and CDR2 SVGIG (reference sequence). CDR3 nucleotide sequence: TGTGCCTGGAGTTTTGGAGGTTTCGAGCAGTACTTC. Translated: CAWSFGGFEQYF.

V and J are TRBV6-1 and TRBJ1-2; 7 positions agree with TRBD1. V shed 8 bases and J 4 bases; nucleotides not matched to a gene: 7. CDR3 length equals 13 residues. CDR1 is MNHNS, CDR2 SASEGT, per germline. The CDR3 sequence: CASAPGQIYGYTF. The CDR3 DNA sequence: TGTGCCAGCGCGCCGGGACAGATCTATGGCTACACCTTC.

CDR3 region: CASSETSGVVSTQYF. The CDR3 DNA is TGTGCCAGCAGTGAAACTAGCGGGGTTGTAAGTACGCAGTATTTT. The chain joins TRBV6-1 to TRBJ2-3, with TRBD2 matching 10 bases. Germline trimming cut 2 bases from V and 8 bases from J; bases unmatched to any gene: 7. The germline CDR1 and CDR2 sequences are MNHNS and SASEGT. The CDR3 is 15 amino acids.

A few counts support this clonotype. A much larger clone differs from this one at a single base, so this may be a read error. Because the CDR3 is missing its conserved closing phenylalanine or tryptophan, this is likely a read error. The chain employs TRBV20-1 and TRBJ1-3; unclear D gene. V was shortened by 2 bases and J by 7 bases, with 15 bases between the two germline ends. The CDR3 spans 14 residues. Looked up from germline, CDR1 is DFQATT and CDR2 is SNEGSKA (reference sequence). This CDR3 is CSARSWQDLNTIYL. In nucleotides, the CDR3 is TGCAGTGCTAGAAGTTGGCAGGATCTGAACACCATATATCTT.

There are many counts of this clonotype. The chain couples TRBV20-1 to TRBJ1-1; possibly TRBD1 for D (6 bases). From germline, CDR1 is DFQATT and CDR2 SNEGSKA (reference sequence). Trimming left V 5 bases short and J 1 base short, with 14 bases between. The CDR3 consists of 14 residues. The CDR3 sequence is CSAGPIQGNTEAFF. CDR3 in DNA: TGCAGTGCTGGACCGATACAGGGGAACACTGAAGCTTTCTTT.